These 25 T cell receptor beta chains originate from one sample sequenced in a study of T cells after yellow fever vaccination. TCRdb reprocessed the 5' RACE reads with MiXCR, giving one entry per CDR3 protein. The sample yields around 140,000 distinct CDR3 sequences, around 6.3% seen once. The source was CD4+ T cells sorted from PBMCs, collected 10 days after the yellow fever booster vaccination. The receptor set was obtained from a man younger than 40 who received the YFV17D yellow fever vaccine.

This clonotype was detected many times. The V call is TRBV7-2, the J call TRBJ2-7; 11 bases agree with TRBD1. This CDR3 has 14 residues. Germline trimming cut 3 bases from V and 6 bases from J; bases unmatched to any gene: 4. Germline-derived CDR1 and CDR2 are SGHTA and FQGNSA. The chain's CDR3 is CASSFGTGGGEQYF. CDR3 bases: TGTGCCAGCAGCTTTGGGACAGGGGGAGGCGAGCAGTACTTC. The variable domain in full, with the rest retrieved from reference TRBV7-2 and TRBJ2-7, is GAGVSQSPSNKVTEKGKDVELRCDPISGHTALYWYRQSLGQGLEFLIYFQGNSAPDKSGLPSDRFSAERTGGSVSTLTIQRTQQEDSAVYLCASSFGTGGGEQYFGPGTRLTVT.

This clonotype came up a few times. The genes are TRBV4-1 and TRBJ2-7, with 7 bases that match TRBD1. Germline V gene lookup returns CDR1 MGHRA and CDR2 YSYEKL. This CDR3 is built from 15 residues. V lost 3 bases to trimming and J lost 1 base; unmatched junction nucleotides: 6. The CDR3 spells CASSHTGQTSYEQYF. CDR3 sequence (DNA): TGCGCCAGCAGCCATACGGGACAGACGTCCTACGAGCAGTACTTC.

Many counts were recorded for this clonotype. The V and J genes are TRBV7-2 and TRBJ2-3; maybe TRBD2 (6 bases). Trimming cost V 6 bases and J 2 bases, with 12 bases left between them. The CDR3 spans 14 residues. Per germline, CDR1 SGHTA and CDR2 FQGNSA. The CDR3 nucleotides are TGTGCCAGCAGGATCGGCGGGGTCACAGATACGCAGTATTTT. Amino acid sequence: CASRIGGVTDTQYF.

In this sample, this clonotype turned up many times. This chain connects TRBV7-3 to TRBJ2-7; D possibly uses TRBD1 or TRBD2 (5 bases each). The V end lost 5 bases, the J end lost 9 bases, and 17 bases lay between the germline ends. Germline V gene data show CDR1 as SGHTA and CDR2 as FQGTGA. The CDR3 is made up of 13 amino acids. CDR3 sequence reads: CASSESGQSVQYF. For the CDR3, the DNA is TGTGCCAGCAGCGAGTCGGGGCAGTCGGTGCAGTACTTC. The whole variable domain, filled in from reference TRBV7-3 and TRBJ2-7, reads GAGVSQTPSNKVTEKGKYVELRCDPISGHTALYWYRQSLGQGPEFLIYFQGTGAADDSGLPNDRFFAVRPEGSVSTLKIQRTERGDSAVYLCASSESGQSVQYFGPGTRLTVT.

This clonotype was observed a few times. CDR3 residues: CASSYGTSGVRPYNEQFF. CDR3 nucleotides: TGTGCCAGCAGTTACGGGACTAGCGGTGTTCGGCCCTACAATGAGCAGTTCTTC. This chain connects TRBV6-2 or TRBV6-3 to TRBJ2-1, with TRBD2 matching over 11 bases. Germline V gene data show CDR1 as MNHEY and CDR2 as SVGEGT. V gave up 2 bases and J gave up 2 bases; unmatched junction bases: 8. The CDR3 is made up of 18 amino acids.

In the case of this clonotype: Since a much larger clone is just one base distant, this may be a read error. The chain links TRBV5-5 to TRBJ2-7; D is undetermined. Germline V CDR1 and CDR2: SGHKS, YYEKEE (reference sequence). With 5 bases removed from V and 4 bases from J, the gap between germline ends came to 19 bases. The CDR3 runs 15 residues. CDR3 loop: CASSILLNSPYEQYF. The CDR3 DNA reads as TGTGCCAGCAGTATACTGTTGAACTCCCCTTACGAGCAGTACTTC.

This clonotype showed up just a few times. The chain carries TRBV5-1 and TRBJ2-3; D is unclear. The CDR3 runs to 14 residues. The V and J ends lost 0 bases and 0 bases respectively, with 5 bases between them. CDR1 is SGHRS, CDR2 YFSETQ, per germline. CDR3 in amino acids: CASSLETSTDTQYF. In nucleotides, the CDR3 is TGCGCCAGCAGCTTGGAAACTAGCACAGATACGCAGTATTTT.

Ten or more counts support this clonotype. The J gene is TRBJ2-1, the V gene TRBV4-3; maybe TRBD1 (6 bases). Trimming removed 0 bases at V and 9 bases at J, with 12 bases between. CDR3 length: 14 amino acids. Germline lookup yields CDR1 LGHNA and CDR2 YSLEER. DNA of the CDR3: TGCGCCAGCAGCCAAGATACAGGGTTGGCTGAGCAGTTCTTC. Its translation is CASSQDTGLAEQFF.

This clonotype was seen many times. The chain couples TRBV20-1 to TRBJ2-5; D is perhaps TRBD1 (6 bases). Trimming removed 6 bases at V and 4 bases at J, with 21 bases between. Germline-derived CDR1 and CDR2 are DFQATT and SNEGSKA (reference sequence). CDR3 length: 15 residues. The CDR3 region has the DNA TGCAGTGCGAACAACTGGGCAGGGGCCAGAGAGACCCAGTACTTC. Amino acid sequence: CSANNWAGARETQYF.

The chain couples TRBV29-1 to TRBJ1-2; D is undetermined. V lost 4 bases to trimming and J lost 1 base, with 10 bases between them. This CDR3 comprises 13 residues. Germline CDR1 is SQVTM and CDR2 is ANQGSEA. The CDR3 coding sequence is TGCAGCGTTGTCGACCAGAATAACTATGGCTACACCTTC. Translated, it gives CSVVDQNNYGYTF.

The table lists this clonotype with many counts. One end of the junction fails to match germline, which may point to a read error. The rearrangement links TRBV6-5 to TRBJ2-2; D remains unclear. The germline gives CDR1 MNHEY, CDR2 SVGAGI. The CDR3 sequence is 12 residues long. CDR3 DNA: TGTGCCAGCAGTTACCGTCCCGGAGAGCTGTTTTTT. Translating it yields CASSYRPGELFF.

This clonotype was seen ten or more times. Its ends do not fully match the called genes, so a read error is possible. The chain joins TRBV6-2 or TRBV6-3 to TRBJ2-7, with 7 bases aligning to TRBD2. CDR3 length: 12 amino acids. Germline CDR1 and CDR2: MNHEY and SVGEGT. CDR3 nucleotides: TGTGCCAGCAGGGATGGATGGCTAGCGGATCACTTC. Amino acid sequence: CASRDGWLADHF.

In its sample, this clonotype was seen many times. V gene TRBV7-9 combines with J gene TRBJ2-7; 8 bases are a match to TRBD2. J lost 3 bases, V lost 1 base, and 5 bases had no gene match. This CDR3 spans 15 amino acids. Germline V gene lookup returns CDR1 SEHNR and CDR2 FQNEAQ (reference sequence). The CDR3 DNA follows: TGTGCCAGCAGCTTAGACCGAGCGGGAGACTACGAGCAGTACTTC. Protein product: CASSLDRAGDYEQYF.

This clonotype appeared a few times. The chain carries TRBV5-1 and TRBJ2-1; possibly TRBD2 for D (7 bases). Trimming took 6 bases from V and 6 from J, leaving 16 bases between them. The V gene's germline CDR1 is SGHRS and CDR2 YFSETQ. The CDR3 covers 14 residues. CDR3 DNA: TGCGCCAGCACTCAAGGGGGGGCCTTCAATGAGCAGTTCTTC. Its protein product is CASTQGGAFNEQFF.

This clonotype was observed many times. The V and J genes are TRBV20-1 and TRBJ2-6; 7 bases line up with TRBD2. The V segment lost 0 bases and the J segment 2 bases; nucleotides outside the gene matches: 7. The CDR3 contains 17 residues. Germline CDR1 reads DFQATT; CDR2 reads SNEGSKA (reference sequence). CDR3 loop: CSARDLLAGAGANVLTF. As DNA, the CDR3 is TGCAGTGCTAGAGATCTACTTGCGGGGGCTGGGGCCAACGTCCTGACTTTC.

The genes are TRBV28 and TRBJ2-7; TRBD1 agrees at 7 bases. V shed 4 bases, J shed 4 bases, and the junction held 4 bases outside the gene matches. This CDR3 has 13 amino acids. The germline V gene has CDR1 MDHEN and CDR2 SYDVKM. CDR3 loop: CASSSGGEYEQYF. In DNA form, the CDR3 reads TGTGCCAGCAGTTCAGGGGGTGAATACGAGCAGTACTTC.

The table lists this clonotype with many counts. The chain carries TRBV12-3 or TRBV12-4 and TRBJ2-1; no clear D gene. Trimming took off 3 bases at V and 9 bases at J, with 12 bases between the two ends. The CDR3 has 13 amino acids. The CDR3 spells CASSLSLRTEQFF. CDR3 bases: TGTGCCAGCAGTTTGAGCCTCCGTACTGAGCAGTTCTTC.

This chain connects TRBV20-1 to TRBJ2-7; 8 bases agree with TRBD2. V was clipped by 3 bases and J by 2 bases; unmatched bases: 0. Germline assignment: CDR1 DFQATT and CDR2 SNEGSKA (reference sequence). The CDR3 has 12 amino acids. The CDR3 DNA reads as TGCAGTGCTAGCGGGAGGGCCTACGAGCAGTACTTC. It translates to CSASGRAYEQYF.

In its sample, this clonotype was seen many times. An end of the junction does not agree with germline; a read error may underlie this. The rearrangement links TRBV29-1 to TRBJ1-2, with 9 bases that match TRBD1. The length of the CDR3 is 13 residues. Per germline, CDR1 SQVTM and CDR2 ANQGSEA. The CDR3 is CSAEQGAYGGYTF. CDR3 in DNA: TGCAGCGCTGAACAGGGGGCTTATGGTGGCTACACCTTC.

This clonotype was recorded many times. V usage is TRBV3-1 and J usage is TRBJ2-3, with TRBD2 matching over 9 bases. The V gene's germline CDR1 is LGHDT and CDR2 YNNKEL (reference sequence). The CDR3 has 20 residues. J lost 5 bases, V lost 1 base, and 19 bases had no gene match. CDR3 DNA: TGTGCCAGCAGCCAAGTCTCAGGTGGTAGCGGGAGCCCATTCGGAGATACGCAGTATTTT. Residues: CASSQVSGGSGSPFGDTQYF.

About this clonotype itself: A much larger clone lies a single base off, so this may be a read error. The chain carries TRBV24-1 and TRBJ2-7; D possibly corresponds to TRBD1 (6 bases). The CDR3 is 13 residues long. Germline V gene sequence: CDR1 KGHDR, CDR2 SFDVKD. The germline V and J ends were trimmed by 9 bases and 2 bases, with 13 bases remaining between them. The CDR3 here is CATGQDRPYEQYF. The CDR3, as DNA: TGTGCCACCGGCCAGGACAGACCCTACGAGCAGTACTTC.

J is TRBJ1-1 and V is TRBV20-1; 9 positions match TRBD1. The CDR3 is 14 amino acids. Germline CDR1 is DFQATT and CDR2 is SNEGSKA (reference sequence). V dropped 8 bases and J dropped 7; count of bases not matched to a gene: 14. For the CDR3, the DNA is TGCAGTACCAGAAGCCGACAGGGGGGATATGAAGCTTTCTTT. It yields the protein CSTRSRQGGYEAFF.

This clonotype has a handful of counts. In DNA form, the CDR3 reads TGTGCCAGCAGTTTAGCGGTGACAGGGATTGACATTCAGTACTTC. This sequence encodes CASSLAVTGIDIQYF. The rearrangement joins TRBV12-3 or TRBV12-4 to TRBJ2-4; 7 bases map to TRBD1. The trim removed 0 bases at V and 8 bases at J, leaving 7 bases unmatched. The CDR3 length is 15 residues.

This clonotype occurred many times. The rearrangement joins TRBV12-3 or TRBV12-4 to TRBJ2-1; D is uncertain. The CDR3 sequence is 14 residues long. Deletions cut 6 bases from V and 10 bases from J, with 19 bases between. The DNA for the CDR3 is TGTGCCAGCAGCCAACGACAACCCCCCACAGAGCAGTTCTTC. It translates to CASSQRQPPTEQFF.

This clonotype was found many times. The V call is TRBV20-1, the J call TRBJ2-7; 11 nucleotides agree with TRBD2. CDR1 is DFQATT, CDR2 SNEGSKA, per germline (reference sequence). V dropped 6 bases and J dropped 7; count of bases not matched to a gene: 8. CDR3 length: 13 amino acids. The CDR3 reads CSATSGSFGEQYF. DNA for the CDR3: TGCAGTGCCACTAGCGGGAGTTTCGGAGAGCAGTACTTC.